Shown below are 31 T cell receptor beta chains from a single sample sequenced in a study of T cells in Graves' hyperthyroidism and ophthalmopathy. Researchers took RNA transcripts and amplified the TCR beta CDR3 regions from them. Using the HTBI primer set, a first-round RT-PCR was run on the TCR CDR3. A single record per CDR3 protein comes from TCRdb applying MiXCR to the multiplex PCR reads. The sample lists around 520,000 distinct CDR3 sequences, approximately 25% occurring once. The sample consisted of blood. These receptors were obtained from a woman younger than 45 with Graves' ophthalmopathy.

Here the CDR3 DNA reads TGTGCCAGCAAGTTCAGGGGATGGAGGAACGAGCAGTACTTC. As protein: CASKFRGWRNEQYF. The chain couples TRBV12-3 or TRBV12-4 to TRBJ2-7; possible D gene TRBD1, 6 bases. V lost 7 bases to trimming and J lost 5 bases, with 18 bases between them. The CDR3 totals 14 residues.

As concerns this clonotype: This clone may be a read error of a much larger clone one base away. The chain combines TRBV2 with TRBJ2-7; D might be TRBD1 or TRBD2, each matching 5 bases. The CDR3 runs 13 residues. The germline CDR1 and CDR2 sequences are SNHLY and FYNNEI. The CDR3 DNA reads as TGTACCAGCAGTGAAGTTCGGGGCAACGAGCAGTACTTC. This sequence encodes CTSSEVRGNEQYF.

This clonotype showed up many times. The rearrangement joins TRBV12-3 or TRBV12-4 to TRBJ1-2, with unresolved D. V gave up 6 bases and J gave up 0 bases, with 11 bases separating them. The CDR3 has 14 amino acids. The CDR3 spells CASRMASSNYGYTF. In DNA form, the CDR3 reads TGTGCCAGCAGAATGGCAAGCTCTAACTATGGCTACACCTTC.

This clonotype was observed a handful of times. The chain joins TRBV19 to TRBJ1-2; D remains unclear. The CDR3 extends over 15 amino acids. The V and J ends lost 1 base and 6 bases respectively, with 15 bases between them. CDR1 and CDR2 from the germline V gene are LNHDA and SQIVND (reference sequence). CDR3: CASSIGTAGWNGYTF. In DNA form, the CDR3 reads TGTGCCAGTAGTATAGGAACAGCCGGGTGGAATGGCTACACCTTC.

V usage is TRBV6-5 and J usage is TRBJ2-5; weak D call: TRBD1 (6 bases). Germline CDR1 and CDR2: MNHEY and SVGAGI. Between the trimmed V and J ends, which lost 8 bases and 4 bases, there was a span of 11 bases. The CDR3 loop spans 12 amino acids. The CDR3 region is CASQDRRETQYF. CDR3 DNA: TGTGCCAGCCAGGACAGAAGAGAGACCCAGTACTTC.

This clonotype was observed many times. The V call is TRBV20-1, the J call TRBJ1-5; 7 positions match TRBD1. V was clipped by 0 bases and J by 6 bases; unmatched bases: 8. CDR3 length equals 15 residues. Germline assignment: CDR1 DFQATT and CDR2 SNEGSKA (reference sequence). CDR3 in amino acids: CSARDQTGRGQPQHF. The CDR3 region has the DNA TGCAGTGCTAGAGATCAGACAGGGCGGGGTCAGCCCCAGCATTTT.

A remark on this clonotype: A junction end diverges from the germline sequence, so it may reflect a read error. The V gene is TRBV6-1, the J gene TRBJ2-2; TRBD2 agrees at 9 bases. CDR3 length: 15 amino acids. The germline V gene has CDR1 MNHNS and CDR2 SASEGT. The CDR3 region is CASRSGGPKTGELFF. Written as DNA, the CDR3 is TGTGCCAGCCGAAGCGGGGGGCCGAAGACCGGGGAGCTGTTTTTT.

At least ten counts were recorded for this clonotype. V and J are TRBV7-2 and TRBJ1-2; a weak D match, TRBD1 (5 bases). The CDR3 contains 14 residues. Germline V gives CDR1 SGHTA, CDR2 FQGNSA. Trimming shortened V by 1 base and J by 8 bases, and 14 bases separated the two germline ends. The CDR3, as DNA: TGTGCCAGCAGCTTAGACAGGCTAGAGGGGGGCTACACCTTC. This codes for CASSLDRLEGGYTF.

This clonotype was observed at least ten times. This chain joins TRBV6-2 or TRBV6-3 and TRBJ2-5; TRBD2 is a possible D gene (6 bases). Germline CDR1 reads MNHEY; CDR2 reads SVGEGT. Trimming left V 2 bases short and J 4 bases short, with 11 bases between. This CDR3 is 14 amino acids long. CDR3 protein: CASSYELAGETQYF. The CDR3, as DNA: TGTGCCAGCAGTTACGAACTAGCAGGAGAGACCCAGTACTTC.

This sequence joins TRBV30 and TRBJ2-1; no reliable D call. Trimming cost V 2 bases and J 5 bases, with 13 bases left between them. The CDR3 spans 14 residues. Germline loops: CDR1 GTSNPN, CDR2 SVGIG (reference sequence). CDR3 loop: CAWSKASWDNEQFF. The CDR3 nucleotides read TGTGCCTGGAGTAAAGCTAGTTGGGACAATGAGCAGTTCTTC.

This clonotype has at least ten counts. The chain links TRBV6-5 to TRBJ1-6; D is unclear. The CDR3 consists of 13 residues. Per the germline V gene, CDR1 is MNHEY and CDR2 is SVGAGI. Trimming cost V 2 bases and J 6 bases, with 5 bases left between them. CDR3: CASSYEGNSPLHF. CDR3 in DNA: TGTGCCAGCAGTTACGAGGGTAATTCACCCCTCCACTTT.

The CDR3 DNA reads as TGTGCCAGCAGCAAATGGGACAGGGCAAACACCGGGGAGCTGTTTTTT. Its protein product is CASSKWDRANTGELFF. The rearrangement joins TRBV11-2 to TRBJ2-2; TRBD1 aligns across 9 bases. CDR1 and CDR2 from the germline V gene are SGHAT and FQNNGV. The trim removed 5 bases at V and 2 bases at J, leaving 6 bases unmatched. This CDR3 contains 16 residues.

This clonotype occurred many times. The chain is built from TRBV30 and TRBJ1-3; 7 bases line up with TRBD1. There are 16 residues in the CDR3. V shed 0 bases and J 0 bases; nucleotides not matched to a gene: 5. From germline, CDR1 is GTSNPN and CDR2 SVGIG (reference sequence). Here the CDR3 DNA reads TGTGCCTGGAGTGTATCGGACAGGTCCTCTGGAAACACCATATATTTT. Its translation is CAWSVSDRSSGNTIYF.

Points on this clonotype: This may be a read error: a much more frequent sequence differs by one nucleotide. J is TRBJ1-1 and V is TRBV3-1; D unclear. Germline V CDR1 and CDR2: LGHDT, YNNKEL (reference sequence). The CDR3 has 13 amino acids. This CDR3 is CASNQASTTEAFF. In nucleotides, the CDR3 is TGTGCCAGCAACCAAGCCAGCACGACTGAAGCTTTCTTT.

In its sample, this clonotype was seen once. The V gene is TRBV6-2 or TRBV6-3, the J gene TRBJ2-7; 7 nucleotides line up with TRBD1. Germline V gives CDR1 MNHEY, CDR2 SVGEGT. V lost 4 bases, J lost 2 bases, and 5 bases stayed unmatched. The CDR3 sequence is 14 residues long. This CDR3 reads CASSSWTGTYEQYF. CDR3 nucleotides: TGTGCCAGCAGTTCCTGGACAGGAACCTACGAGCAGTACTTC.

This clonotype was detected once. This sequence joins TRBV20-1 and TRBJ1-5; 7 nucleotides align to TRBD1. V trimming: 5 bases; J trimming: 2 bases; junction bases outside the gene matches: 6. Germline V lookup: CDR1 DFQATT, CDR2 SNEGSKA (reference sequence). The CDR3 has 14 residues. CDR3 residues: CSAQQGTGNQPQHF. The CDR3 DNA follows: TGCAGTGCTCAACAGGGGACAGGCAATCAGCCCCAGCATTTT.

Comments on this clonotype: Given a much more abundant clone one base away, this may be a read error. The chain uses TRBV13 and TRBJ1-1; the D gene is possibly TRBD1 (6 bases). V gave up 2 bases and J gave up 9 bases, with 19 bases separating them. This CDR3 is 15 amino acids long. CDR1 and CDR2 (germline): PRHDT, FYEKMQ (reference sequence). The DNA for the CDR3 is TGTGCCAGCAGCTTAAGTACAGGGAGTCACTCAAAAGCTTTCTTT. This codes for CASSLSTGSHSKAFF.

This chain links TRBV11-3 with TRBJ1-1; D possibly corresponds to TRBD1 (5 bases). From germline, CDR1 is SGHNT and CDR2 YENEEA. Trimming shortened V by 1 base and J by 1 base, and 28 bases separated the two germline ends. This CDR3 comprises 21 residues. The CDR3 spells CASSLVGLGVPGAGPNTEAFF. In DNA, the CDR3 is TGTGCCAGCAGCTTAGTCGGTTTAGGAGTTCCCGGGGCCGGCCCGAACACTGAAGCTTTCTTT.

This clonotype was counted at least ten times. The rearrangement joins TRBV29-1 to TRBJ2-7, with unresolved D. With 4 bases removed from V and 3 bases from J, the gap between germline ends came to 7 bases. Germline V gives CDR1 SQVTM, CDR2 ANQGSEA. This CDR3 spans 11 amino acids. The CDR3: CSVVSGYEQYF. As DNA, the CDR3 is TGCAGCGTTGTGTCGGGCTACGAGCAGTACTTC.

This clonotype was counted at least ten times. The V call is TRBV28, the J call TRBJ1-2; maybe TRBD1 (5 bases). CDR1 is MDHEN and CDR2 is SYDVKM in the germline V gene. V shed 3 bases and J shed 8 bases, with 13 bases lying between them. The CDR3 is 13 amino acids. The CDR3 nucleotides read TGTGCCAGCAGTTTCGGAAGGGGTTGGGGCTACACCTTC. This gives the protein CASSFGRGWGYTF.

This clonotype was found many times. The CDR3 sequence: CASSSYQGTRNEAFF. CDR3 DNA sequence: TGTGCCAGCAGTTCTTATCAAGGGACCCGAAATGAAGCTTTCTTT. The V gene is TRBV6-5, the J gene TRBJ1-1, with D possibly being TRBD1 (5 bases). Trimming removed 4 bases at V and 7 bases at J, with 19 bases between. This CDR3 is built from 15 residues. Germline CDR1 is MNHEY and CDR2 is SVGAGI.

J is TRBJ1-2 and V is TRBV29-1; 10 positions agree with TRBD1. The V segment lost 5 bases and the J segment 6 bases; nucleotides outside the gene matches: 3. CDR1 is SQVTM and CDR2 is ANQGSEA in the germline V gene. CDR3 size: 12 residues. CDR3 region: CSVSGQGHGYTF. The CDR3 nucleotides are TGCAGCGTTTCGGGACAGGGGCATGGCTACACCTTC.

This clonotype has ten or more counts. The chain combines TRBV6-1 with TRBJ1-2; 10 nucleotides line up with TRBD1. CDR3 size: 14 residues. In germline, CDR1 is MNHNS, CDR2 SASEGT. The V and J ends lost 3 bases and 6 bases, in that order; junction bases with no gene match: 4. Here the CDR3 DNA reads TGTGCCAGCAGTGATCCCGGGACAGGGGATGGCTACACCTTC. Translating it yields CASSDPGTGDGYTF.

In nucleotides, the CDR3 is TGCGCCAGCAGCCAAATAGGGGCCTTGGACATTCAGTACTTC. Encoded protein: CASSQIGALDIQYF. The chain recombines TRBV4-1 with TRBJ2-4, with a possible D match to TRBD1 (5 bases). Trimming cost V 2 bases and J 8 bases, with 13 bases left between them. The CDR3 has 14 residues. Per germline, CDR1 MGHRA and CDR2 YSYEKL.

This clonotype has just a few counts. The CDR3 sequence is CASSQEWGTGETQYF. In DNA, the CDR3 is TGTGCCAGCAGCCAAGAATGGGGGACTGGGGAGACCCAGTACTTC. This chain links TRBV3-1 with TRBJ2-5, with D possibly matching TRBD2 (6 bases). CDR1 is LGHDT, CDR2 YNNKEL, per germline (reference sequence). With 0 bases removed from V and 5 bases from J, the gap between germline ends came to 13 bases. This CDR3 is built from 15 residues.

The chain employs TRBV12-3 or TRBV12-4 and TRBJ1-1; D call uncertain. The germline V and J ends were trimmed by 3 bases and 3 bases, with 11 bases remaining between them. The CDR3 spans 14 residues. CDR3 sequence (DNA): TGTGCCAGCAGTTTGGTAGGGCTCGACACTGAAGCTTTCTTT. This codes for CASSLVGLDTEAFF.

V usage is TRBV28 and J usage is TRBJ2-7; D may be TRBD2 (5 bases). Trimming shortened V by 10 bases and J by 6 bases, and 19 bases separated the two germline ends. CDR3 length: 13 residues. Looked up from germline, CDR1 is MDHEN and CDR2 is SYDVKM. The CDR3 nucleotides read TGTGCCATCAAGAGGAGAATCGCGGGCGAGCAGTACTTC. The encoded protein is CAIKRRIAGEQYF.

The table lists this clonotype with many counts. The chain joins TRBV6-1 to TRBJ2-7; 7 bases are a match to TRBD1. The V and J ends lost 8 bases and 2 bases, in that order; junction bases with no gene match: 6. The CDR3 is 13 residues long. Per the germline V gene, CDR1 is MNHNS and CDR2 is SASEGT. CDR3 nucleotide sequence: TGTGCCAGCGAAGGGACAGTTCCCTACGAGCAGTACTTC. Translated: CASEGTVPYEQYF.

This clonotype was recorded a few times. The chain employs TRBV29-1 and TRBJ1-6, with D possibly TRBD1 on 5 matching bases. CDR1 and CDR2 from the germline V gene are SQVTM and ANQGSEA. This CDR3 is 11 amino acids long. With 2 bases removed from V and 14 bases from J, the gap between germline ends came to 10 bases. This CDR3 is CSVESGGALHF. As DNA, the CDR3 is TGCAGCGTTGAAAGTGGGGGAGCCCTCCACTTT.

On this clonotype: With a much larger clone just one base away, this may be a read error. The chain couples TRBV27 to TRBJ1-5, with 7 bases matching TRBD1. Germline V lookup: CDR1 MNHEY, CDR2 SMNVEV (reference sequence). The CDR3 contains 16 residues. DNA for the CDR3: TGTGCCAGCAGTTCCTACGGGACAGAGGACCATCAGCCCCAGCGTTTT. Translated: CASSSYGTEDHQPQRF.

This clonotype was detected ten times or more. This chain joins TRBV7-9 and TRBJ2-7, with D uncertain. The CDR3 is 14 residues long. CDR1 and CDR2 (germline): SEHNR, FQNEAQ (reference sequence). Trimming took 2 bases from V and 3 from J, leaving 11 bases between them. The chain's CDR3 is CASSLIGDNYEQYF. The CDR3 DNA sequence: TGTGCCAGCAGCTTAATTGGCGACAACTACGAGCAGTACTTC.